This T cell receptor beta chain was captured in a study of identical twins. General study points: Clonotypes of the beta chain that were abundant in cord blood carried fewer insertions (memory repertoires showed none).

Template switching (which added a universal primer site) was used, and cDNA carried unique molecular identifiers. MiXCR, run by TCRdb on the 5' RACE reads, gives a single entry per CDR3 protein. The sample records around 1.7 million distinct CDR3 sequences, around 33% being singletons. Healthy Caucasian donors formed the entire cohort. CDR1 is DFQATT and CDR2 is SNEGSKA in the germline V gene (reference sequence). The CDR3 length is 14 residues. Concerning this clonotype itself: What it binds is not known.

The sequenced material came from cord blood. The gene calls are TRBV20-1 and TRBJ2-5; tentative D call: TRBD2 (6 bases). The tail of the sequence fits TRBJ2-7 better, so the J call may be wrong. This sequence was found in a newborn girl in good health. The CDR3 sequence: CSARLPAGLYEQYF. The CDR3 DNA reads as TGCAGTGCTAGATTACCAGCGGGCCTCTACGAGCAGTACTTC.